This T cell receptor beta chain originates from a study of T cells in Graves' hyperthyroidism and ophthalmopathy (dated by TCRdb to between 2019 and 2020). Turning to the overall study: Peripheral blood samples were taken at the time of initial diagnosis, prior to any treatment. A discovery cohort of about a hundred patients, about 40 with Graves' ophthalmopathy and 57 with stable Graves' hyperthyroidism, was used to find distinguishing TCR V-J signatures. Prospective prediction of ophthalmopathy was tested in an independent validation cohort consisting of about 20 hyperthyroidism patients and about 17 patients who later progressed to ophthalmopathy. For training and testing, the 80 to 100 patients in the discovery cohort were randomly divided in a 7:3 ratio. In addition, the study compared T-cell repertoires in thyroid tissue and in blood from over 5 Graves' hyperthyroidism patients. Once sampling was done, hyperthyroidism patients were given methimazole at a starting dose of 30 mg daily, whereas ophthalmopathy patients were given high-dose intravenous methylprednisolone. TCR Vbeta CDR3 sequencing of 140 or so peripheral blood samples (fewer than 45 ophthalmopathy, under 80 hyperthyroidism and 17 progressor patients) is reported in the paper. What the authors observed across the whole study: A model built on a 13 V-J signature distinguished ophthalmopathy from stable hyperthyroidism, reaching about 89% sensitivity and about 81% specificity in cross-validation and 80%/75% in testing. In validation, progression to ophthalmopathy was predicted by the model with 70.59% sensitivity and about 72% specificity, a median of approximately 6.5 months before onset. No statistical method was used to fix the sample size in advance, and group allocation was not hidden from the investigators. Most expanded thyroid clonotypes (frequency above 0.001) were also detected in blood, suggesting blood repertoires may reflect thyroid immune responses.

Ophthalmopathy patients had moderately to severely active disease, Clinical Activity Score of at least 3, NOSPECS grade of at least 4, and duration under 3 months. Patients with uncontrolled infections, other autoimmune diseases, pregnancy or lactation were excluded. Diagnoses relied on clinical symptoms, serum thyroxine and TRAb, thyroid ultrasound and orbital computed tomography. PBMCs were isolated from 7.5 to 10 ml of fresh peripheral blood by Ficoll-Paque density gradient centrifugation. Total RNA was extracted with Trizol reagent, and quality was checked on an Agilent 2100 Bioanalyzer. TCR beta CDR3 regions were amplified from RNA transcripts. The first round of RT-PCR for the TCR CDR3 was performed with the HTBI primer set and the Qiagen OneStep RT-PCR kit. Libraries were constructed in a second round of multiplex PCR, after which size selection and purification were performed. Sequencing of the libraries was done on an Illumina HiSeq2000 using paired-end 100 bp reads. The paper's processing steps were these. Raw data were processed with SOAPnuke, discarding reads with adapters, uncalled bases, mean Phred below 15, or no exact constant-primer or identifier match. High-quality paired reads were merged with COPE v1.2.5, and unique nucleotide sequences were defined as clonotypes. Clonotypes were aligned to IMGT TRBV, TRBD and TRBJ reference segments using MiTCR v1.1. The analysis was restricted to V-J combinations with a frequency above 0.0001, which together covered approximately 99% of the repertoires. The TCS score was defined as the ratio of F50 (clonal expansion) to E x V (chaos), calculated using BLOSUM62-based TCRdist between CDR3 peptides within each V-J. Welch's t-statistics and random forest reduced roughly 540 V-J features to 13, which were used in a naive Bayes classifier (R e1071). The similarity between thyroid and blood repertoires was quantified using the Morisita-Horn index. TCRdb trimmed public reads at Q25 via fastp, called clones via MiXCR and kept in-frame beta chains. Identical CDR3 protein sequences are pooled into one entry, listed with their most common genes and DNA. V and J calls and clone size were set by TCRdb, not the authors. The sample has hundreds of thousands of distinct CDR3 sequences on record, over 12% of them singletons. The ten largest make up 3.5% to 4.5% of the sample.

CDR1 and CDR2 (SGHTA, FQGNSA) derive from the germline V gene. V trim: 5 bases; J trim: 5 bases; unmatched bases: 6. CDR3 length: 14 amino acids, cysteine to phenylalanine. Only the CDR3 part of the read is kept: 42 bases, read in frame from the first base. This clonotype was observed a few times. It has no known antigen specificity. No much larger clonotype is one base removed from it; base qualities were not supplied. The clonotype was recovered from a woman aged 40 to 50 with Graves' ophthalmopathy. Recombination joined TRBV7-2 with TRBJ2-5; 9 bases in the middle match TRBD1. Material: blood. The DNA reads as follows: TGTGCCAGCAGCCTAACAGGGGGCTTGGAGACCCAGTACTTC. Its amino acids are CASSLTGGLETQYF.